One sample yielded the 19 T cell receptor beta chains listed below, sequenced in a study of shared clonotypes between healthy human individuals. Here immunoSEQ multiplex PCR was the method, and the copy in TCRdb shows in-frame clones only, minus some. The table has just over 2,000,000 clones, approximately 95% seen once; the top ten hold 0.13%. Input material: naive CD4+ T cells sorted from blood. Subset here: CD45RA+ positively selected. The receptors originated from a man aged 18 to 35 in good health.

The rearrangement links TRBV5-7 to TRBJ1-5; D might be TRBD1 (5 bases). Being an ORF, TRBV5-7 has a function that is uncertain. The CDR3 has 16 amino acids. Trimming took 0 bases from V and 7 from J, leaving 17 bases between them. The CDR3 loop is CASSLALSGICQPQHF. The CDR3 DNA sequence: TGTGCCAGCAGCTTGGCCCTATCAGGGATCTGCCAGCCCCAGCATTTT.

This rearrangement joins TRBV11-3 to TRBJ2-2; D gene ambiguous. Germline V gene data show CDR1 as SGHNT and CDR2 as YENEEA. Trimming cost V 1 base and J 7 bases, with 7 bases left between them. The CDR3 extends over 13 amino acids. The CDR3 here is CASSLALVGELFF. CDR3 DNA sequence: TGTGCCAGCAGCTTAGCCCTGGTCGGGGAGCTGTTTTTT.

V and J are TRBV11-2 and TRBJ1-1; D is undetermined. The ends were cut back, 0 bases at V and 0 bases at J, with 5 bases in the middle. CDR3 length equals 14 residues. The germline gives CDR1 SGHAT, CDR2 FQNNGV. The CDR3 DNA follows: TGTGCCAGCAGCTTAGATGCGATGAACACTGAAGCTTTCTTT. This sequence encodes CASSLDAMNTEAFF.

V and J are TRBV5-4 and TRBJ2-1, with 8 bases matching TRBD2. There are 16 residues in the CDR3. Germline assignment: CDR1 SGHNT and CDR2 YYREEE (reference sequence). The trim removed 4 bases at V and 5 bases at J, leaving 11 bases unmatched. CDR3 DNA: TGTGCCAGCAGCGTTGGTACTAGCGGAACCGACAATGAGCAGTTCTTC. Translating it yields CASSVGTSGTDNEQFF.

The rearrangement joins TRBV10-2 to TRBJ2-1; the D gene is possibly TRBD2 (5 bases). In germline, CDR1 is WSHSY, CDR2 SAAADI. There are 13 residues in the CDR3. V was trimmed by 6 bases and J by 6 bases, leaving 12 bases between them. CDR3 DNA sequence: TGCGCCAGCAGGTGGGCGGGCTCCAATGAGCAGTTCTTC. Its translation is CASRWAGSNEQFF.

This sequence joins TRBV7-2 and TRBJ2-7; TRBD2 matches 9 bases. The CDR3 is 15 amino acids. CDR1 SGHTA and CDR2 FQGNSA come from the germline V gene. Trimming cost V 2 bases and J 6 bases; bases outside gene matches: 8. In nucleotides, the CDR3 is TGTGCCAGCAGCTTACAAACCGGGACTAGCTCCGAGCAGTACTTC. Amino acid sequence: CASSLQTGTSSEQYF.

Note on this clone: This may be a read error, as it is one base from a much larger clone. The same CDR3 is also encoded by other DNA sequences in this sample. This chain uses TRBV27 with TRBJ2-7; 9 bases are shared with TRBD2. V shed 5 bases and J 7 bases; nucleotides not matched to a gene: 9. CDR3 length: 14 amino acids. Germline CDR1 and CDR2: MNHEY and SMNVEV (reference sequence). CDR3 in DNA: TGTGCCAGCAGTCCGTTAGCGGGAGTCGGGGAGCAGTACTTC. Translating it yields CASSPLAGVGEQYF.

The gene calls are TRBV30 and TRBJ1-1, with D possibly matching TRBD1 (6 bases). CDR1 and CDR2 (germline): GTSNPN, SVGIG (reference sequence). The V and J ends lost 0 bases and 1 base respectively, with 12 bases between them. The CDR3 loop spans 15 amino acids. CDR3 in amino acids: CAWSVRTVQNTEAFF. The CDR3 nucleotides are TGTGCCTGGAGTGTGAGGACAGTACAGAACACTGAAGCTTTCTTT.

The gene calls are TRBV19 and TRBJ2-7; no clear D gene. The CDR3 length is 16 residues. Germline assignment: CDR1 LNHDA and CDR2 SQIVND (reference sequence). V shed 3 bases and J shed 2 bases, with 17 bases lying between them. The CDR3 here is CASSMPLPSPAYEQYF. The DNA of the CDR3 is TGTGCCAGTAGTATGCCTTTACCCAGTCCGGCCTACGAGCAGTACTTC.

V is TRBV7-2 and J is TRBJ2-7; TRBD1 matches 9 bases. The CDR3 spans 15 residues. The trim removed 1 base at V and 4 bases at J, leaving 5 bases unmatched. Germline CDR1 and CDR2: SGHTA and FQGNSA. CDR3 DNA: TGTGCCAGCAGCTTAGGGGGGACAGGGAGGTACGAGCAGTACTTC. The encoded protein is CASSLGGTGRYEQYF.

This sequence joins TRBV7-2 and TRBJ1-6; D might be TRBD1 (6 bases). Germline V gene data show CDR1 as SGHTA and CDR2 as FQGNSA. Trimming took off 5 bases at V and 7 bases at J, with 18 bases between the two ends. The CDR3 has 16 residues. The CDR3 protein is CASSRVGSGENSPLHF. The CDR3 region has the DNA TGTGCCAGCAGCAGGGTGGGGTCAGGGGAAAATTCACCCCTCCACTTT.

The gene calls are TRBV10-3 and TRBJ2-7, with 11 bases aligning to TRBD2. From germline, CDR1 is ENHRY and CDR2 SYGVKD. The CDR3 has 13 amino acids. J gave up 4 bases and V 10 bases, and 6 bases lay outside the gene matches. CDR3 bases: TGTGCCAGTACTAGCGGGAGTATATACGAGCAGTACTTC. It translates to CASTSGSIYEQYF.

The chain joins TRBV19 to TRBJ1-1, with a possible D match to TRBD1 (6 bases). Germline CDR1 and CDR2: LNHDA and SQIVND (reference sequence). The V end lost 3 bases, the J end lost 3 bases, and 17 bases lay between the germline ends. The CDR3 runs to 16 residues. In DNA, the CDR3 is TGTGCCAGTAGTATCCTCAAGACAGGATTGGACACTGAAGCTTTCTTT. This translates into CASSILKTGLDTEAFF.

As to this clone: This sample includes further DNA sequences coding for the same CDR3. The gene calls are TRBV18 and TRBJ2-2, with D maybe TRBD2 (6 bases). The CDR3 is 14 amino acids. Trimming took 3 bases from V and 2 from J, leaving 7 bases between them. Germline V gene sequence: CDR1 KGHSH, CDR2 LQKENI. CDR3: CASSPGGNTGELFF. In nucleotides, the CDR3 is TGTGCCAGCTCACCGGGGGGAAACACCGGGGAGCTGTTTTTT.

V gene TRBV19 combines with J gene TRBJ1-3; 7 bases agree with TRBD1. With V trimmed by 4 bases and J by 0 bases, 9 bases remained unmatched. CDR3 length: 17 amino acids. CDR1 and CDR2 (germline): LNHDA, SQIVND (reference sequence). In nucleotides, the CDR3 is TGTGCCAGTAGTACCGGCCTGGACAGGAGCTCTGGAAACACCATATATTTT. Protein product: CASSTGLDRSSGNTIYF.

The chain links TRBV6-5 to TRBJ1-6; no definite D call. The CDR3 has 15 residues. Germline V gene data show CDR1 as MNHEY and CDR2 as SVGAGI. The ends were cut back, 6 bases at V and 0 bases at J, with 9 bases in the middle. This CDR3 reads CASRTDSSYNSPLHF. The CDR3 nucleotides are TGTGCCAGCAGGACGGATAGCTCCTATAATTCACCCCTCCACTTT.

To note about this clone: Other DNA sequences from this sample encode an identical CDR3 as well. V is TRBV10-3 and J is TRBJ2-7, with D maybe TRBD1 (5 bases). The CDR3 consists of 14 residues. Trimming shortened V by 0 bases and J by 3 bases, and 9 bases separated the two germline ends. The germline V gene encodes CDR1 ENHRY and CDR2 SYGVKD. The CDR3 sequence: CAISESGQGYEQYF. DNA of the CDR3: TGTGCCATCAGTGAGTCCGGACAAGGCTACGAGCAGTACTTC.

This clone showed up many times. The chain uses TRBV5-1 and TRBJ2-7; the match to TRBD1 covers 8 bases. Per germline, CDR1 SGHRS and CDR2 YFSETQ. The CDR3 is 17 amino acids. V lost 2 bases and J lost 2; bases outside the gene matches: 12. The CDR3 coding sequence is TGCGCCAGCAGCTTCGATTGGAGACAGGGGTATACCTACGAGCAGTACTTC. Protein product: CASSFDWRQGYTYEQYF.

The chain is built from TRBV5-1 and TRBJ1-6, with 7 positions matching TRBD1. The CDR3 has 16 residues. Trimming removed 0 bases from V and 2 bases from J; junction bases left unmatched: 2. Looked up from germline, CDR1 is SGHRS and CDR2 is YFSETQ. CDR3 protein: CASSLEGQTYNSPLHF. Here the CDR3 DNA reads TGCGCCAGCAGCTTGGAGGGACAGACCTATAATTCACCCCTCCACTTT.